The T cell receptor (beta chain) described here comes from a study of shared clonotypes between healthy human individuals. General study findings and limits: With a few donors compared, about 5% of naive CD4 clonotypes were shared.

Germline V gene lookup returns CDR1 SNHLY and CDR2 FYNNEI. V was trimmed by 1 base and J by 11 bases, leaving 8 bases between them. The CDR3 has 11 residues. This clone occurred once. No antigen is known for it. Repertoires were generated with immunoSEQ multiplex PCR, while TCRdb's copy carries only in-frame clones and drops some. There are about 2.4 million clones in the sample; roughly 93% occur only once, and 0.36% lies in the top ten. The chain carries TRBV2 and TRBJ2-5; D is unresolved. This receptor was identified in a man aged 18 to 30 in good health. Some clones in this sample may be carry-over from other donors' samples. The sequenced material came from naive CD4+ T cells from PBMCs. Subset given: CD45RA+ positively selected. The CDR3 DNA is TGTGCCAGCAGTGAAGGTGTTGAGCAGTACTTC. As protein: CASSEGVEQYF.